Listed here are 27 T cell receptor beta chains from one sample, sequenced in a study of tumor and adjacent non-tumor tissue in lung cancer. No cell sorting was done before RNA was extracted from the tissue. TCRbeta libraries were built with three rounds of nested PCR, modified from ARM-PCR. MiXCR was run by TCRdb on the multiplex PCR reads, yielding one entry per CDR3 protein. The sample records about 75,000 distinct CDR3 sequences, more than 60% being singletons. Sequenced sample: lung tumor tissue. These receptors all come from a woman between 45 and 60 years old with non-small cell lung cancer.

Details on this clonotype: Mismatch with germline at one junction end may stem from a read error. This chain uses TRBV29-1 with TRBJ2-2; either TRBD1 or TRBD2 may supply D (7 bases each). CDR3 length equals 15 residues. The germline CDR1 and CDR2 sequences are SQVTM and ANQGSEA. This CDR3 reads CSVTPQGGNTGELFF. In nucleotides, the CDR3 is TGCAGCGTTACCCCGCAGGGGGGGAATACCGGTGAGCTGTTTTTT.

Worth noting for this clonotype: One end of the junction does not line up with germline, which may come from a read error. This rearrangement joins TRBV11-3 to TRBJ1-2; no definite D call. This CDR3 is 12 amino acids long. CDR1 and CDR2 (germline): SGHNT, YENEEA. The CDR3, as DNA: TGTGCCACCAAGACGAGCTGCTATGGCTACGCCTTC. Its protein product is CATKTSCYGYAF.

Note on this clonotype: Given the absence of the conserved phenylalanine or tryptophan at the CDR3 end, a read error is likely. The limits of the CDR3 on the DNA are not certain, so only TCRdb's listed CDR3 is given. The chain employs TRBV11-2 and TRBJ2-1. The CDR3 sequence runs 14 residues, both termini included. The germline V gene has CDR1 SGHAT and CDR2 FQNNGV. CDR3 sequence reads: CANRFGSADNEQLL.

Comments on this clonotype: Germline and junction disagree at one end, which may indicate a read error. V is TRBV4-1 and J is TRBJ2-5; D gene uncertain. This CDR3 is 14 amino acids long. Per the germline V gene, CDR1 is MGHRA and CDR2 is YSYEKL. The CDR3 region has the DNA TGCGCCATCAGCCAAGACCACAGAAAAGAGGCCCAGCACTTC. Its protein product is CAISQDHRKEAQHF.

This clonotype was counted many times. The V gene is TRBV20-1, the J gene TRBJ2-5; D unclear. V dropped 2 bases and J dropped 7 bases, with 14 bases sitting between them. Germline values: CDR1 DFQATT, CDR2 SNEGSKA (reference sequence). The CDR3 covers 13 residues. The CDR3 nucleotides are TGCAGTGCTAGACACAGTGCCATAGGGACCCAGTACTTC. Amino acids: CSARHSAIGTQYF.

With respect to this clonotype: As the CDR3 is not closed by the conserved phenylalanine or tryptophan, this likely results from a read error. The chain uses TRBV4-2 and TRBJ1-6, with 7 bases identical to TRBD1. Per the germline V gene, CDR1 is LGHNA and CDR2 is YNFKEQ. This CDR3 contains 15 residues. In DNA, the CDR3 is TGTGCCAGCAAACCACGACAGGGAGATAATTCACTCCTCCACTCT. Its protein product is CASKPRQGDNSLLHS.

The gene calls are TRBV11-2 and TRBJ2-1; D is unclear. In germline, CDR1 is SGHAT, CDR2 FQNNGV. The CDR3 spans 15 residues. V lost 7 bases to trimming and J lost 15 bases, with 28 bases between them. The CDR3 region has the DNA TGTGCCAGCACCTCTTTGGTGGGATCCTACAATGAAAGGTTCTTC. Residues: CASTSLVGSYNERFF.

The chain carries TRBV6-6 and TRBJ2-3; a possible D gene is TRBD2 (5 bases). The CDR3 runs to 15 residues. Germline CDR1 and CDR2: MNHNY and SVGAGI (reference sequence). DNA for the CDR3: TGTCACAGCGGATATAGAGACTACTGCACAGATACGCAGTATTTT. This gives the protein CHSGYRDYCTDTQYF.

Note on this clonotype: A much more abundant neighbour one base away suggests this may be a read error. The chain recombines TRBV6-5 with TRBJ2-1; 7 nucleotides agree with TRBD1. V lost 2 bases to trimming and J lost 8 bases; unmatched junction nucleotides: 3. Germline-derived CDR1 and CDR2 are MNHEY and SVGAGI. The CDR3 has 13 residues. Here the CDR3 DNA reads TGTGCCAGCAGTTACGACAGGGACCATGAGCAGTTCTTC. Its translation is CASSYDRDHEQFF.

About this clonotype: The junction and the germline gene differ at one end; a read error may be behind it. The chain's CDR3 is CSAEDGVAGSSERFF. The CDR3 DNA is TGCAGCGCCGAGGATGGGGTAGCTGGTTCCAGTGAGCGGTTCTTC. The V call is TRBV29-1, the J call TRBJ2-1; no reliable D call. CDR3 length: 15 residues. Germline V gene lookup returns CDR1 SQVTM and CDR2 ANQGSEA.

As concerns this clonotype: One base away lies a much larger clone, so this may be a sequencing read error. This chain uses TRBV7-9 with TRBJ1-6; no firm D call. The CDR3 spans 14 residues. V lost 2 bases and J lost 9, with 11 bases in between. Germline values: CDR1 SEHNR, CDR2 FQNEAQ (reference sequence). As DNA, the CDR3 is TGTGCCAGCAGCTTAAATCAGGAAGGTTCACCCCTCCACTTT. Amino acid sequence: CASSLNQEGSPLHF.

The gene calls are TRBV6-1 and TRBJ1-1; 8 positions agree with TRBD1. CDR1 is MNHNS and CDR2 is SASEGT in the germline V gene. CDR3 size: 16 residues. For the CDR3, the DNA is TGTATCAGCAGTAGGGGAGTGACAGGGGAATGCACTGAAGCTTTCTTT. Its translation is CISSRGVTGECTEAFF.

In regard to this clonotype: A junction end diverges from the germline sequence, so it may reflect a read error. The chain carries TRBV29-1 and TRBJ2-7, with D perhaps assigned TRBD1 or TRBD2 (5 bases each). Germline values: CDR1 SQVTM, CDR2 ANQGSEA. This CDR3 spans 13 amino acids. In DNA, the CDR3 is TGCGGCGTTGAGGGGATGGGAGCCTACGAGCTGTACTTC. Translation: CGVEGMGAYELYF.

Remarks on this clonotype: One end of the junction fails to match germline, which may point to a read error. J is TRBJ1-3 and V is TRBV29-1; no firm D call. The CDR3 extends over 14 amino acids. Germline values: CDR1 SQVTM, CDR2 ANQGSEA. CDR3 coding DNA: TGTAGCGGAATCACAGAGTCGGTTGGAAACACCATATATTTT. It translates to CSGITESVGNTIYF. Complete variable domain (other parts from reference TRBV29-1 and TRBJ1-3): SAVISQKPSRDICQRGTSLTIQCQVDSQVTMMFWYRQQPGQSLTLIATANQGSEATYESGFVIDKFPISRPNLTFSTLTVSNMSPEDSSIYLCSGITESVGNTIYFGEGSWLTVV.

This clonotype was seen ten or more times. This chain joins TRBV20-1 and TRBJ2-7; D tentatively fits TRBD1 or TRBD2 (5 bases each). From germline, CDR1 is DFQATT and CDR2 SNEGSKA (reference sequence). This CDR3 has 13 amino acids. Trimming removed 3 bases at V and 4 bases at J, with 13 bases between. Here the CDR3 reads CSARGVEGYEQYF. The CDR3 bases are TGCAGTGCTAGGGGGGTTGAAGGTTACGAGCAGTACTTC.

This clonotype is deemed medium-sized. The chain combines TRBV11-2 with TRBJ1-5; D unresolved. This CDR3 has 15 amino acids. Germline values: CDR1 SGHAT, CDR2 FQNNGV. V was cut by 3 bases and J by 2 bases, with 11 bases left in between. The CDR3 sequence is CASSLEGLGNQPQHF. The CDR3 bases are TGTGCCAGCAGCTTGGAGGGCCTTGGCAATCAGCCCCAGCATTTT.

To note about this clonotype: The germline gene is not matched at one end of the junction; a read error may be the cause. V is TRBV30 and J is TRBJ1-2; D call uncertain. The CDR3 has 14 residues. In germline, CDR1 is GTSNPN, CDR2 SVGIG (reference sequence). CDR3 residues: CTWRPTEVSYGYTF. The CDR3 nucleotides are TGTACCTGGAGACCAACGGAGGTTTCCTATGGCTACACCTTC.

This chain links TRBV29-1 with TRBJ2-5, with 8 bases lining up with TRBD1. Germline values: CDR1 SQVTM, CDR2 ANQGSEA. There are 15 residues in the CDR3. The CDR3 protein is CTAGGMTGDAETQYF. CDR3 nucleotide sequence: TGCACCGCCGGAGGGATGACAGGGGATGCAGAGACCCAGTACTTC.

The chain uses TRBV29-1 and TRBJ1-1, with TRBD1 identical over 9 bases. From germline, CDR1 is SQVTM and CDR2 ANQGSEA. Trimming at V came to 7 bases and at J to 8 bases, leaving 11 bases not matched to a gene. This CDR3 spans 13 amino acids. CDR3 region: CSAWGTGNREAFF. The CDR3, as DNA: TGCAGCGCTTGGGGGACAGGGAACAGAGAAGCTTTCTTT.

As regards this clonotype: This clone may be a read error of a much larger clone one base away. As the CDR3 is not closed by the conserved phenylalanine or tryptophan, this likely results from a read error. The chain has TRBV6-5 and TRBJ1-6, with unresolved D. V was trimmed by 4 bases and J by 9 bases, leaving 13 bases between them. Germline values: CDR1 MNHEY, CDR2 SVGAGI. The CDR3 consists of 14 residues. The CDR3 DNA reads TGTGCCAGCAGTTCTCAGATAGCAAGTTCACCCCTCCACTCT. It codes for CASSSQIASSPLHS.

At least ten counts were recorded for this clonotype. V and J are TRBV28 and TRBJ1-5; 9 bases line up with TRBD1. With 4 bases clipped from V and 4 bases from J, the junction kept 11 bases outside the gene matches. The CDR3 loop spans 17 amino acids. Germline CDR1 is MDHEN and CDR2 is SYDVKM. CDR3 loop: CASSSIWTGVINQPQHF. CDR3 sequence (DNA): TGTGCCAGCAGTTCAATATGGACAGGGGTTATTAATCAGCCCCAGCATTTT.

On this clonotype: The conserved closing phenylalanine or tryptophan is absent in this CDR3, likely reflecting a read error. The rearrangement joins TRBV29-1 to TRBJ2-1; 8 nucleotides agree with TRBD1. CDR3 size: 15 residues. Germline V gives CDR1 SQVTM, CDR2 ANQGSEA. With V trimmed by 3 bases and J by 9 bases, 13 bases remained unmatched. The CDR3 nucleotides are TGCAGCGTTGATTCTTCCGGACAGGGAAGGGCTGAGCAGTTCTCC. Its protein product is CSVDSSGQGRAEQFS.

A word on this clonotype: The conserved phenylalanine or tryptophan is not found at the CDR3 terminus, so this likely reflects a read error. No DNA is shown, since the ends of the CDR3 on it are uncertain; the CDR3 is the one TCRdb lists. This chain uses TRBV12-3 or TRBV12-4 with TRBJ2-4; the table's D call TRBD1 went unverified against the DNA. Counting both end residues, the CDR3 totals 14 amino acids. This CDR3 reads CANRPPGLRNIRYS.

With respect to this clonotype: The CDR3 carries no conserved terminal phenylalanine or tryptophan, so it likely arises from a read error. Because the CDR3's place on the DNA is in doubt, the DNA is left out and the CDR3 is given as listed by TCRdb. The CDR3 sequence is CSVNSGARGYGYTL. The chain uses TRBV29-1 and TRBJ1-2; the table's D call, TRBD1, has no DNA check behind it. CDR1 and CDR2 from the germline V gene are SQVTM and ANQGSEA. Counting both end residues, the CDR3 totals 14 amino acids.

A word on this clonotype: The conserved phenylalanine or tryptophan normally closing the CDR3 is absent here, so this likely arose from a read error. This chain uses TRBV11-2 with TRBJ2-3; no clear D. This CDR3 region has 13 residues. V dropped 1 base and J dropped 7 bases, with 9 bases sitting between them. The germline gives CDR1 SGHAT, CDR2 FQNNGV. CDR3 coding DNA: TGTGCCAGCAGCTTAGTTAGTACAAATACGCAGTATTAT. Its protein is CASSLVSTNTQYY.

On this clonotype: One end of the junction fails to match germline, which may point to a read error. The chain has TRBV12-3 or TRBV12-4 and TRBJ2-2, with D maybe TRBD2 (5 bases). The CDR3 contains 11 residues. The CDR3 reads CANSSPGEPFF. The DNA for the CDR3 is TGTGCCAACAGTTCACCCGGGGAGCCGTTTTTT.

In regard to this clonotype: A read error may account for a junction end that differs from germline. V usage is TRBV6-2 or TRBV6-3 and J usage is TRBJ2-6, with D unclear. The CDR3 totals 15 residues. Germline V gene data show CDR1 as MNHEY and CDR2 as SVGEGT. CDR3 loop: CVSNGPISGVNVLTF. Written as DNA, the CDR3 is TGTGTCAGCAATGGACCGATCTCTGGGGTCAACGTCCTGACTTTC.